The rows below give T cell receptor beta chains drawn from one sample of a study of blood T cell repertoires in COVID-19. Repertoires were generated with immunoSEQ multiplex PCR, while TCRdb's copy carries only in-frame clones and drops some. The sample includes about 34,000 clones, about 78% seen only once; the top ten take 7.4%. The sequencing sample was made of peripheral blood. These receptors were obtained from a woman aged 60-75 years with acute or convalescent COVID-19. CDR3s include the opening cysteine and the closing phenylalanine or tryptophan. A D gene is named only where the DNA matches it firmly. For some rows the clone size is stated as once, few or many, or as a class when expanded; others skip it.

CDR3 DNA: TGTGCCAGCTCACGTGACAGTCCTGGGGCCAACGTCCTGACTTTC; CDR3 protein: CASSRDSPGANVLTF; CDR3 length: 15; D gene: -; J gene: TRBJ2-6; clone size: -; V gene: TRBV18
CDR3 DNA: TGTGCCAGCAGCCGTTCCTTCCAGGGCGAGGCTTTCTTT; CDR3 protein: CASSRSFQGEAFF; CDR3 length: 13; D gene: -; J gene: TRBJ1-1; clone size: -; V gene: TRBV3-1/TRBV3-2
CDR3 DNA: TGTGCCAGCAGTTTATCAGCGGGGGGGCCCACAGATACGCAGTATTTT; CDR3 protein: CASSLSAGGPTDTQYF; CDR3 length: 16; D gene: TRBD2; J gene: TRBJ2-3; clone size: -; V gene: TRBV28
CDR3 DNA: TGTGCCAGCAGCGTAGGGACGGACAGCGCCTACGAGCAGTACTTC; CDR3 protein: CASSVGTDSAYEQYF; CDR3 length: 15; D gene: -; J gene: TRBJ2-7; clone size: -; V gene: TRBV9
CDR3 DNA: TGTGCCAGCAGGCAGACTAGCGTCACCGGGGAGCTGTTTTTT; CDR3 protein: CASRQTSVTGELFF; CDR3 length: 14; D gene: TRBD2; J gene: TRBJ2-2; clone size: -; V gene: TRBV9
CDR3 DNA: TGTGCCAGCAGTTTCGGGGGAAGCTCCTATAATTCACCCCTTCACTTT; CDR3 protein: CASSFGGSSYNSPLHF; CDR3 length: 16; D gene: -; J gene: TRBJ1-6; clone size: -; V gene: TRBV28
CDR3 DNA: TGTGCCAGCAGCTTGGAAATTCTGCAGGGAACGGATGAGCAGTTCTTC; CDR3 protein: CASSLEILQGTDEQFF; CDR3 length: 16; D gene: -; J gene: TRBJ2-1; clone size: -; V gene: TRBV5-6
CDR3 DNA: TGTGCCAGCAGCCCGGGTCACGTCCTGACTTTC; CDR3 protein: CASSPGHVLTF; CDR3 length: 11; D gene: -; J gene: TRBJ2-6; clone size: -; V gene: TRBV7-6
CDR3 DNA: TGTGCCAGCTCACCACCAGGCTCGGGACTGAAAAACAATGAGCAGTTCTTC; CDR3 protein: CASSPPGSGLKNNEQFF; CDR3 length: 17; D gene: -; J gene: TRBJ2-1; clone size: -; V gene: TRBV18
CDR3 DNA: TGTGCCACCAGCAGATCGTTAGCGGGGAAAGAGACCCAGTACTTC; CDR3 protein: CATSRSLAGKETQYF; CDR3 length: 15; D gene: TRBD2; J gene: TRBJ2-5; clone size: few; V gene: TRBV15
CDR3 DNA: TGTGCCAGCAGCCAAGGCGGACAGGGAAGGGGCTACACCTTC; CDR3 protein: CASSQGGQGRGYTF; CDR3 length: 14; D gene: TRBD1; J gene: TRBJ1-2; clone size: -; V gene: TRBV3-1/TRBV3-2
CDR3 DNA: TGTGCCAGCAGCTTCCGGCACAGTCTTGATTACTCCTACGAGCAGTACTTC; CDR3 protein: CASSFRHSLDYSYEQYF; CDR3 length: 17; D gene: -; J gene: TRBJ2-7; clone size: -; V gene: TRBV5-5
CDR3 DNA: TGCGCCAGCAGCCACACAGGGGAGAACACTGAAGCTTTCTTT; CDR3 protein: CASSHTGENTEAFF; CDR3 length: 14; D gene: TRBD1; J gene: TRBJ1-1; clone size: -; V gene: TRBV5-1
CDR3 DNA: TGTGCCAGCAGCGCTCGCGTAACCGGGGAGCTGTTTTTT; CDR3 protein: CASSARVTGELFF; CDR3 length: 13; D gene: -; J gene: TRBJ2-2; clone size: -; V gene: TRBV5-7